This T cell receptor (beta chain) was captured in a study of T cells in women clearing cervical HPV infection. Study summary: With HLA typing for only a few women, HLA confounding remains possible. Broader study findings: Richness differences could reflect unmeasured T-cell content per sample. Richness plus V gene abundances separated cases from controls with AUC roughly 0.83.

All participants had a single incident cervical HPV16 infection, and prevalent HPV16 infections were excluded. Germline V gene lookup returns CDR1 SNHLY and CDR2 FYNNEI. V shed 4 bases and J 5 bases; nucleotides not matched to a gene: 2. The CDR3 totals 14 residues. Assay used: immunoSEQ multiplex PCR; TCRdb lists only in-frame clones, some missing. The repertoire table contains about 20,000 clones. A note on this clone: The antigen is not known. The missing CDR3 end, 3 residues past where the read stops, is filled in from the germline J gene.

The sequence was obtained from a woman aged 18-70 years with a cervical HPV16 infection that either progressed to CIN3+ or cleared (not recorded which). The sample was blood buffy coat. The chain couples TRBV2 to TRBJ2-2; 9 nucleotides line up with TRBD2. CDR3 amino acids: CASSGTSVTGELFF. The CDR3 DNA, read in part, is TGTGCCAGCAGTGGGACTAGCGTTACCGGGGAG.